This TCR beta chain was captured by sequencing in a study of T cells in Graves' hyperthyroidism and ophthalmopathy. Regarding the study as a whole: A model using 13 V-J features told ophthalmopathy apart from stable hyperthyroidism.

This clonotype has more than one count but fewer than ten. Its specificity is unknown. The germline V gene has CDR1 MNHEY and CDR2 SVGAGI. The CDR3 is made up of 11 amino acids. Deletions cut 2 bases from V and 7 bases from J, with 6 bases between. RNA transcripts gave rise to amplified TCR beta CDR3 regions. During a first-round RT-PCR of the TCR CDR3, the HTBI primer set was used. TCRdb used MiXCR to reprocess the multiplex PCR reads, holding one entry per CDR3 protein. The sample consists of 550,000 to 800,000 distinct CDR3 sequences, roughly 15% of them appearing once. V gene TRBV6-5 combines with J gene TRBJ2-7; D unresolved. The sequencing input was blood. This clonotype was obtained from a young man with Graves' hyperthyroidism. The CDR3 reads CASSYDMEQYF. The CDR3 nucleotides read TGTGCCAGCAGTTACGATATGGAGCAGTACTTC.